This T cell receptor beta chain was captured by sequencing in a study of identifying expanded T cells in peripheral blood. Whole-study findings and limits: Technical replicates showed around 1.3 changed clones; roughly two weeks approximately 15; four weeks 19.

Clones were read by immunoSEQ multiplex PCR, and TCRdb kept only the in-frame ones, dropping some. The sample contains around 120,000 clones, roughly 90% of which appear only once. No infections or other immune events were documented during collection. Turning to this clone: The antigen remains undetermined.

Germline values: CDR1 MNHNY, CDR2 SVGAGI (reference sequence). Trimming left V 6 bases short and J 5 bases short, with 7 bases between. This CDR3 region has 12 residues. This chain connects TRBV6-6 to TRBJ1-4; no clear D. Sequenced material: blood. This receptor was obtained from a person aged 18 to 70 in good health. This CDR3 is CASSRLNEKLFF. Here the CDR3 DNA reads TGTGCCAGCAGCCGCCTAAATGAAAAACTGTTTTTT.